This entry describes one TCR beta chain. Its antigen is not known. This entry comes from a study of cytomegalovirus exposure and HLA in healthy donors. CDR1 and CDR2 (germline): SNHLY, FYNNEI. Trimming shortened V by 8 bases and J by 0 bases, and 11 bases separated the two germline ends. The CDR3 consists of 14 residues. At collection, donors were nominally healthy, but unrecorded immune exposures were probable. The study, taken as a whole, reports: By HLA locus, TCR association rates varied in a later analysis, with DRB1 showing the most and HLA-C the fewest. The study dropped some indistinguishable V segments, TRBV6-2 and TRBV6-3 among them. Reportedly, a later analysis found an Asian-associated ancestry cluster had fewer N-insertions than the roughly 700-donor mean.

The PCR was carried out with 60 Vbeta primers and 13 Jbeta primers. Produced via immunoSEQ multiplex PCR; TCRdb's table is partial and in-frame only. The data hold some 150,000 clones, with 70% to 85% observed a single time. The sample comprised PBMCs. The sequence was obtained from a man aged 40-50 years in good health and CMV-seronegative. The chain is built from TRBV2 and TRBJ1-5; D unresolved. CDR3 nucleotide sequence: TGTGCCAGCGCGCGGGCGCATAGCAATCAGCCCCAGCATTTT. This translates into CASARAHSNQPQHF.